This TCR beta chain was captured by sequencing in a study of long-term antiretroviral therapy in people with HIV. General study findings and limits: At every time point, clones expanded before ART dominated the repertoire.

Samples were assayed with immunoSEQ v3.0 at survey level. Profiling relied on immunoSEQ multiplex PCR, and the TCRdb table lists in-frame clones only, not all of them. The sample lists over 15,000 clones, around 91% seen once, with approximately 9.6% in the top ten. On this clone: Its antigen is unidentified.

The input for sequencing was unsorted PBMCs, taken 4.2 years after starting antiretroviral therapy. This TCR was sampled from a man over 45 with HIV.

Here the CDR3 DNA reads TGTGCCAGCAGCTTGTGGAGGGGCACTAATGAAAAACTGTTTTTT. It codes for CASSLWRGTNEKLFF. The rearrangement uses TRBV7-9 and TRBJ1-4; TRBD1 might be the D (5 bases). Trimming removed 3 bases at V and 2 bases at J, with 10 bases between. Germline CDR1 reads SEHNR; CDR2 reads FQNEAQ (reference sequence). This CDR3 is 15 amino acids long.